What follows describes a single T cell receptor beta chain. Its antigen remains unidentified. This record comes from a study of cytomegalovirus exposure and HLA in healthy donors. Study results and limitations: In a later analysis, TCR beta V- and J-gene trimming showed a link to a missense DCLRE1C variant.

With 0 bases clipped from V and 0 bases from J, the junction kept 4 bases outside the gene matches. The germline V gene encodes CDR1 SGHRS and CDR2 YFSETQ. This CDR3 is 17 amino acids long. The PCR had 60 Vbeta and 13 Jbeta primers. Sequencing used immunoSEQ multiplex PCR; TCRdb keeps in-frame clones, though not all of them. The sample has 100,000 to 150,000 clones, around 74% seen once; the top ten hold 6% to 8%. V is TRBV5-1 and J is TRBJ2-7; TRBD2 matches 12 bases. Sequencing was done on a sample of PBMCs. This clonotype was sampled from a man aged 35 to 55 in good health and CMV-seropositive. The CDR3 loop reads CASSLGLAGESSYEQYF. The CDR3 DNA is TGCGCCAGCAGCTTGGGACTAGCGGGAGAAAGCTCCTACGAGCAGTACTTC.